This is a list of T cell receptor beta chains from one sample in a study of shared clonotypes between healthy human individuals. Some clones are missing from TCRdb's copy, which holds only in-frame ones; the method was immunoSEQ multiplex PCR. Among about 2.2 million clones listed, 90% to 95% were seen once. The sequencing sample was made of naive CD8+ T cells from PBMCs. The receptors stem from a man aged 18 to 29 in good health. Some clones in this sample may be carry-over from other donors' samples. Each CDR3 is given with its conserved first and last residue. The order of the fields is CDR3 protein, CDR3 DNA, J gene, D gene, V gene, clone size. The D gene is left open where the match is weak. Clone size appears in some rows only: once, few, many, or a class for an expanded clone.

CSVEFRQTIWGTDTQYF | TGCAGCGTTGAATTTCGGCAGACTATTTGGGGCACAGATACGCAGTATTTT | TRBJ2-3 | . | TRBV29-1 | .
CASSVGGDYYEQYF | TGTGCCAGCAGCGTAGGCGGGGATTATTACGAGCAGTACTTC | TRBJ2-7 | . | TRBV9 | .
CASHIQDHNYGYTF | TGTGCAAGCCACATCCAGGATCATAACTATGGCTACACCTTC | TRBJ1-2 | . | TRBV21-1 | .
CASSWGREQYF | TGTGCCAGCAGCTGGGGTAGAGAGCAGTACTTC | TRBJ2-7 | . | TRBV5-4 | .
CASSLFSGRQTQYF | TGTGCCAGCAGCTTATTCTCCGGGCGCCAGACCCAGTACTTC | TRBJ2-5 | . | TRBV7-2 | .
CASSQGGLAGPEGQFF | TGTGCCAGCAGCCAAGGGGGACTAGCGGGACCAGAGGGGCAGTTCTTC | TRBJ2-1 | TRBD2 | TRBV14 | .
CASSEGGTRTTNEQFF | TGTGCCAGCAGTGAGGGGGGGACTAGGACCACGAATGAGCAGTTCTTC | TRBJ2-1 | TRBD2 | TRBV2 | .
CASSNLGTGNTIYF | TGTGCCAGCAGCAACCTGGGAACGGGAAACACCATATATTTT | TRBJ1-3 | . | TRBV9 | .
CASTPGLPYNEQFF | TGTGCCAGCACCCCGGGCCTGCCCTACAATGAGCAGTTCTTC | TRBJ2-1 | . | TRBV28 | .
CASSLSGGYEQYF | TGCGCCAGCAGCCTTAGCGGGGGCTACGAGCAGTACTTC | TRBJ2-7 | TRBD2 | TRBV4-1 | .
CASSSLGGVGYYEQYF | TGCGCCAGCAGCTCCCTTGGGGGGGTTGGTTACTACGAGCAGTACTTC | TRBJ2-7 | TRBD2 | TRBV5-1 | .
CASSLAGEVGSQYF | TGTGCCAGCAGTTTAGCGGGAGAGGTTGGGAGTCAGTACTTC | TRBJ2-7 | TRBD2 | TRBV27 | .
CASSFSQGISYEQYF | TGTGCCAGCAGTTTCTCCCAAGGGATCTCCTACGAGCAGTACTTC | TRBJ2-7 | . | TRBV28 | once
CATLSSSFPLADSTDTQYF | TGTGCCACTCTTTCCAGCAGTTTCCCACTAGCGGATAGCACAGATACGCAGTATTTT | TRBJ2-3 | TRBD2 | TRBV27 | .
CAISEMIRPTSNYGYTF | TGTGCCATCAGTGAAATGATCAGGCCGACCTCTAACTATGGCTACACCTTC | TRBJ1-2 | . | TRBV10-3 | .
CASTQGSAPYGYTF | TGTGCCAGCACCCAGGGATCCGCCCCCTATGGCTACACCTTC | TRBJ1-2 | . | TRBV6-6 | .
CASSQDLVVAGGEQYF | TGCGCCAGCAGCCAAGATCTGGTGGTAGCGGGAGGCGAGCAGTACTTC | TRBJ2-7 | TRBD2 | TRBV4-3 | once
CASSLIGGTPEGAGELFF | TGTGCCAGCAGTTTGATTGGCGGGACTCCCGAGGGGGCCGGGGAGCTGTTTTTT | TRBJ2-2 | . | TRBV27 | .
CASSEGGWNTDTQYF | TGTGCCAGCAGTGAAGGGGGGTGGAACACAGATACGCAGTATTTT | TRBJ2-3 | . | TRBV6-1 | .